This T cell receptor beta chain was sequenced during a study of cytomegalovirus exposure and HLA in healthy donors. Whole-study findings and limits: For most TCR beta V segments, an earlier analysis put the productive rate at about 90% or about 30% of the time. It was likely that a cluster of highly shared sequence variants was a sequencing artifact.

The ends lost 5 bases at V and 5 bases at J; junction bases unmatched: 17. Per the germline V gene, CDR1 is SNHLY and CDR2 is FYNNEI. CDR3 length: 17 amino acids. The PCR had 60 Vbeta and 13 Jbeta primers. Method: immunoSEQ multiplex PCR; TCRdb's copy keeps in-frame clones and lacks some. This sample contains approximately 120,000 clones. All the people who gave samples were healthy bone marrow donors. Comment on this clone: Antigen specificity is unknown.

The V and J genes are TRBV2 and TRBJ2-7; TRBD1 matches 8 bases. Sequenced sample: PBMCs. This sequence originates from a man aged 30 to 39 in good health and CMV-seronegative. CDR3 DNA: TGTGCCAGCAGTCAAAAAGAGCTCCAGGGGGCCATGAACGAGCAGTACTTC. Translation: CASSQKELQGAMNEQYF. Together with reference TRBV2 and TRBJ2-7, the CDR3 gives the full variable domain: EPEVTQTPSHQVTQMGQEVILRCVPISNHLYFYWYRQILGQKVEFLVSFYNNEISEKSEIFDDQFSVERPDGSNFTLKIRSTKLEDSAMYFCASSQKELQGAMNEQYFGPGTRLTVT.